These 10 T cell receptor beta chains originate from one sample sequenced in a study of T cell therapy after organ transplantation. Produced via immunoSEQ multiplex PCR; TCRdb's table is partial and in-frame only. The data contain roughly 15,000 clones, 85% of them seen just once; the ten biggest clones take up roughly 30%. These receptors have no identified antigens. Regarding time point: 20-29 weeks after completion of therapy. The source was CD8+ T cells from blood, collected after autologous CMV-specific T cell therapy. All receptors derive from a human patient who had received a solid organ transplant and had CMV disease. T cells may partly derive from the graft donor.

The V and J genes are TRBV5-1 and TRBJ2-5, with TRBD2 matching 9 bases. V lost 4 bases, J lost 6 bases, and 10 bases stayed unmatched. CDR1 is SGHRS and CDR2 is YFSETQ in the germline V gene. CDR3 length: 15 residues. The CDR3 reads CASSHSGSGLKTQYF. In nucleotides, the CDR3 is TGCGCCAGCAGCCATAGCGGGAGTGGCTTAAAGACCCAGTACTTC.

The genes are TRBV5-1 and TRBJ2-7; D could derive from TRBD1 or TRBD2 (5 bases each). CDR1 and CDR2 (germline): SGHRS, YFSETQ. This CDR3 comprises 16 residues. Trimming left V 4 bases short and J 2 bases short, with 19 bases between. CDR3 residues: CASSKGRDVGPYEQYF. The CDR3, as DNA: TGCGCCAGCAGCAAGGGACGGGACGTTGGCCCCTACGAGCAGTACTTC.

The chain recombines TRBV11-3 with TRBJ2-2; weak D call: TRBD2 (6 bases). The V end was cut by 5 bases, the J end by 5 bases, with 12 bases between. The CDR3 consists of 14 residues. CDR1 and CDR2 (germline): SGHNT, YENEEA. DNA of the CDR3: TGTGCCAGCAGCCCCGGTGGGGGGACCGGGGAGCTGTTTTTT. Translating it yields CASSPGGGTGELFF. The full variable domain, its missing parts supplied by reference TRBV11-3 and TRBJ2-2, is EAGVVQSPRYKIIEKKQPVAFWCNPISGHNTLYWYLQNLGQGPELLIRYENEEAVDDSQLPKDRFSAERLKGVDSTLKIQPAELGDSAVYLCASSPGGGTGELFFGEGSRLTVL.

In this sample, this clone turned up a few times. The chain combines TRBV9 with TRBJ1-5; no reliable D call. The CDR3 runs to 13 residues. V gave up 3 bases and J gave up 2 bases, with 6 bases separating them. Germline V gene sequence: CDR1 SGDLS, CDR2 YYNGEE. The DNA of the CDR3 is TGTGCCAGCAGCGGTGGGGGCAATCAGCCCCAGCATTTT. Protein product: CASSGGGNQPQHF.

The chain is built from TRBV2 and TRBJ1-5; D not certain. The germline V and J ends were trimmed by 1 base and 3 bases, with 10 bases remaining between them. Germline V gene lookup returns CDR1 SNHLY and CDR2 FYNNEI. The CDR3 is 15 residues long. The CDR3 spells CASSEGWHSNQPQHF. The CDR3 DNA follows: TGTGCCAGCAGTGAAGGGTGGCACTCCAATCAGCCCCAGCATTTT.

This chain uses TRBV6-5 with TRBJ1-1; 7 bases agree with TRBD1. V was clipped by 2 bases and J by 7 bases; unmatched bases: 10. The CDR3 is 15 residues long. From germline, CDR1 is MNHEY and CDR2 SVGAGI. As DNA, the CDR3 is TGTGCCAGCAGTTACCCGCACGACAGGGCCGATGAAGCTTTCTTT. The encoded protein is CASSYPHDRADEAFF.

The CDR3 coding sequence is TGTGCCAGCAGCCGCCAGGGAAATCAGCCCCAGCATTTT. Translating gives CASSRQGNQPQHF. The chain recombines TRBV7-8 with TRBJ1-5; weak D call: TRBD1 (5 bases). In germline, CDR1 is SGHVS, CDR2 FQNEAQ. V gave up 5 bases and J gave up 4 bases, with 9 bases separating them. This CDR3 is built from 13 residues. Drawing the rest from reference TRBV7-8 and TRBJ1-5, the complete variable domain is GAGVSQSPRYKVAKRGQDVALRCDPISGHVSLFWYQQALGQGPEFLTYFQNEAQLDKSGLPSDRFFAERPEGSVSTLKIQRTQQEDSAVYLCASSRQGNQPQHFGDGTRLSIL.

The chain joins TRBV6-5 to TRBJ2-7; TRBD1 aligns across 7 bases. The germline gives CDR1 MNHEY, CDR2 SVGAGI. The CDR3 extends over 14 amino acids. V dropped 5 bases and J dropped 4; count of bases not matched to a gene: 8. CDR3 nucleotides: TGTGCCAGCAGTCATGGACAGGTTAAATACGAGCAGTACTTC. This sequence encodes CASSHGQVKYEQYF.

The CDR3 nucleotides are TGTGCCAGCAGCTCCCCGGGACAGGGGGTTTTTGAGCAGTACTTC. Encoded protein: CASSSPGQGVFEQYF. V is TRBV5-6 and J is TRBJ2-7; 11 positions agree with TRBD1. Per germline, CDR1 SGHDT and CDR2 YYEEEE. The CDR3 has 15 residues. The V segment lost 3 bases and the J segment 7 bases; nucleotides outside the gene matches: 9. Using reference TRBV5-6 and TRBJ2-7 for the parts outside the CDR3, the full variable domain is DAGVTQSPTHLIKTRGQQVTLRCSPKSGHDTVSWYQQALGQGPQFIFQYYEEEERQRGNFPDRFSGHQFPNYSSELNVNALLLGDSALYLCASSSPGQGVFEQYFGPGTRLTVT.

The V and J genes are TRBV7-8 and TRBJ1-5; no clear D. The length of the CDR3 is 14 residues. Looked up from germline, CDR1 is SGHVS and CDR2 is FQNEAQ. Trimming removed 5 bases at V and 3 bases at J, with 11 bases between. The CDR3 bases are TGTGCCAGCAGCCCACCAGTACCCAATCAGCCCCAGCATTTT. As protein: CASSPPVPNQPQHF.